The T cell receptor (beta chain) under discussion was sequenced for a study of cytomegalovirus exposure and HLA in healthy donors. This CDR3 spans 15 amino acids. Between the trimmed V and J ends, which lost 5 bases and 7 bases, there was a span of 20 bases. Per germline, CDR1 SEHNR and CDR2 FQNEAQ (reference sequence). PCR amplification relied on 60 Vbeta primers (plus 13 Jbeta primers). Sequencing used immunoSEQ multiplex PCR; TCRdb keeps in-frame clones, though not all of them. Of a few hundred thousand clones listed, roughly 80% are singletons. The source material was PBMCs. This clonotype originated in a man between 35 and 55 years old in good health and CMV-seronegative. The rearrangement links TRBV7-9 to TRBJ1-2; perhaps TRBD1 as D (5 bases). The CDR3 protein is CASSPNYVQGRGYTF. For the CDR3, the DNA is TGTGCCAGCAGCCCTAACTATGTTCAGGGCCGTGGCTACACCTTC.